These 31 T cell receptor beta chains originate from one sample sequenced in a study of patients and donors after allogeneic stem cell transplantation. TCRdb reanalysed the RT-PCR reads using MiXCR and keeps one entry per CDR3 protein. The table records about 40,000 distinct CDR3 sequences, about 31% of them present only once. The specimen was blood, either unsorted or a sorted T cell fraction (not recorded which). The origin of the receptors is a human donor who was either an allogeneic HSCT recipient or a stem cell or donor lymphocyte infusion donor (not recorded which). It is not recorded whose cells these are; they may come from a transplant donor.

This clonotype was observed a handful of times. This chain uses TRBV27 with TRBJ1-5; 9 nucleotides line up with TRBD1. Unmatched junction bases numbered 8, after V lost 8 bases and J lost 6 bases. The CDR3 length is 14 residues. The germline V gene encodes CDR1 MNHEY and CDR2 SMNVEV (reference sequence). The CDR3 DNA follows: TGTGCCAGCCAACCCACAGGGGGCGTTCAGCCCCAGCATTTT. This translates into CASQPTGGVQPQHF.

The sample holds a few counts of this clonotype. The chain couples TRBV28 to TRBJ2-4, with D possibly TRBD1 on 5 matching bases. Germline CDR1 reads MDHEN; CDR2 reads SYDVKM. V gave up 6 bases and J gave up 11 bases, with 11 bases separating them. This CDR3 contains 11 residues. The CDR3: CASRGQGLQYF. The CDR3 DNA sequence: TGTGCCAGCAGGGGCCAGGGTCTTCAGTACTTC.

The count of this clonotype is one. This rearrangement joins TRBV7-2 to TRBJ2-1; D is possibly TRBD2 (5 bases). The V and J ends lost 4 bases and 8 bases respectively, with 18 bases between them. Germline CDR1 reads SGHTA; CDR2 reads FQGNSA. The CDR3 covers 15 residues. The CDR3 spells CASSSLLPYSDEQFF. Written as DNA, the CDR3 is TGTGCCAGCAGCTCGCTACTACCGTATAGCGATGAGCAGTTCTTC.

The rearrangement joins TRBV25-1 to TRBJ1-5; D not resolved. CDR1 and CDR2 (germline): MGHDK, SYGVNS. CDR3 size: 12 residues. V was cut by 7 bases and J by 2 bases, with 6 bases left in between. CDR3 loop: CASTRGNQPQHF. Here the CDR3 DNA reads TGTGCCAGCACCCGCGGCAATCAGCCCCAGCATTTT.

This chain joins TRBV20-1 and TRBJ2-1; no definite D call. There are 12 residues in the CDR3. Germline V gene sequence: CDR1 DFQATT, CDR2 SNEGSKA (reference sequence). The V end lost 6 bases, the J end lost 0 bases, and 6 bases lay between the germline ends. CDR3 coding DNA: TGCAGTGCGACGGTCTCCTACAATGAGCAGTTCTTC. This encodes CSATVSYNEQFF.

This clonotype appeared many times. CDR3 sequence (DNA): TGCGCCAGCGGACAGATCACTGAAGCTTTCTTT. Protein: CASGQITEAFF. This chain links TRBV4-1 with TRBJ1-1; the D gene is possibly TRBD1 (6 bases). V was cut by 8 bases and J by 4 bases, with 8 bases left in between. CDR3 length: 11 amino acids. CDR1 is MGHRA and CDR2 is YSYEKL in the germline V gene.

The rearrangement uses TRBV6-2 or TRBV6-3 and TRBJ1-5; 7 bases align to TRBD1. The length of the CDR3 is 17 residues. The germline gives CDR1 MNHEY, CDR2 SVGEGT. V lost 7 bases, J lost 6 bases, and 18 bases stayed unmatched. The CDR3 reads CASTPDRRSLGFQPQHF. Written as DNA, the CDR3 is TGTGCCAGCACTCCGGACAGGCGCTCCTTGGGGTTTCAGCCCCAGCATTTT.

This clonotype was observed at least ten times. The genes are TRBV27 and TRBJ1-6; D gene ambiguous. The CDR3 loop spans 13 amino acids. Germline loops: CDR1 MNHEY, CDR2 SMNVEV (reference sequence). With 6 bases removed from V and 8 bases from J, the gap between germline ends came to 11 bases. Here the CDR3 DNA reads TGTGCCAGCAGACCGGGGTTGGATTCACCCCTCCACTTT. Translation: CASRPGLDSPLHF.

The sample holds a few counts of this clonotype. The V and J genes are TRBV20-1 and TRBJ2-5; D ambiguous. The CDR3 spans 13 residues. Germline CDR1 DFQATT, CDR2 SNEGSKA (reference sequence). Deletions cut 4 bases from V and 1 base from J, with 10 bases between. The DNA for the CDR3 is TGCAGTGCTATCGGTTCCGTCCAAGAGACCCAGTACTTC. It is translated as CSAIGSVQETQYF.

This clonotype was observed a handful of times. The rearrangement joins TRBV12-3 or TRBV12-4 to TRBJ1-1; no definite D call. With 7 bases removed from V and 4 bases from J, the gap between germline ends came to 10 bases. The CDR3 totals 12 residues. The CDR3 DNA reads TGTGCCAGCACGACATCAAGCACTGAAGCTTTCTTT. It codes for CASTTSSTEAFF.

V and J are TRBV9 and TRBJ2-7, with 7 bases lining up with TRBD2. The CDR3 loop spans 14 amino acids. From germline, CDR1 is SGDLS and CDR2 YYNGEE. The J segment lost 3 bases and the V segment lost 0 bases, leaving 3 bases of the junction unmatched. The chain's CDR3 is CASSVGSGHYEQYF. CDR3 DNA: TGTGCCAGCAGCGTAGGTAGCGGGCACTACGAGCAGTACTTC.

Notes on this clonotype: One end of the junction fails to match germline, which may point to a read error. The chain joins TRBV7-7 to TRBJ2-5; 9 bases line up with TRBD1. The CDR3 length is 16 residues. CDR1 is SSHAT, CDR2 FNYEAQ, per germline (reference sequence). The CDR3 DNA reads TGTGCTAGCAGCTTATACCGGGGACAGGGAAGGGAGACCCAGTACTTC. Translation: CASSLYRGQGRETQYF.

The chain links TRBV9 to TRBJ2-1; 7 positions agree with TRBD2. This CDR3 has 17 amino acids. J was trimmed by 10 bases and V by 0 bases; bases with no gene match: 16. CDR1 is SGDLS, CDR2 YYNGEE, per germline. The CDR3 reads CASSVVAGGGGDREQFF. As DNA, the CDR3 is TGTGCCAGCAGCGTAGTAGCTGGCGGGGGAGGCGATAGAGAGCAGTTCTTC.

This clonotype showed up many times. The chain couples TRBV9 to TRBJ1-1; D gene unclear. CDR3 length: 14 amino acids. Germline V gene data show CDR1 as SGDLS and CDR2 as YYNGEE. Trimming took off 1 base at V and 6 bases at J, with 13 bases between the two ends. CDR3 bases: TGTGCCAGCAGCGTAACCGGTGAAAGCGCTGAAGCTTTCTTT. This sequence encodes CASSVTGESAEAFF. The complete variable domain, with remaining parts taken from reference TRBV9 and TRBJ1-1, reads DSGVTQTPKHLITATGQRVTLRCSPRSGDLSVYWYQQSLDQGLQFLIQYYNGEERAKGNILERFSAQQFPDLHSELNLSSLELGDSALYFCASSVTGESAEAFFGQGTRLTVV.

The V gene is TRBV7-9, the J gene TRBJ2-3; TRBD2 agrees at 7 bases. V trimming: 3 bases; J trimming: 8 bases; junction bases outside the gene matches: 8. CDR1 and CDR2 (germline): SEHNR, FQNEAQ (reference sequence). CDR3 length equals 14 residues. CDR3 nucleotides: TGTGCCAGCAGCTTTTGGCTAGCGGTGGGTACGCAGTATTTT. Translating gives CASSFWLAVGTQYF.

The genes are TRBV29-1 and TRBJ2-5, with a possible D match to TRBD1 (6 bases). This CDR3 is built from 13 residues. Per the germline V gene, CDR1 is SQVTM and CDR2 is ANQGSEA. Between the trimmed V and J ends, which lost 4 bases and 2 bases, there was a span of 11 bases. The CDR3: CSVVQGRQETQYF. CDR3 sequence (DNA): TGCAGCGTTGTTCAGGGGCGACAAGAGACCCAGTACTTC.

The chain links TRBV6-5 to TRBJ1-1; weak D call: TRBD1 (6 bases). The germline V gene encodes CDR1 MNHEY and CDR2 SVGAGI. The germline V and J ends were trimmed by 7 bases and 6 bases, with 15 bases remaining between them. The CDR3 runs 13 residues. The CDR3 DNA is TGTGCCAGCATCCCCCAGGGGAGGGCTGAAGCTTTCTTT. It yields the protein CASIPQGRAEAFF.

The rearrangement joins TRBV11-1 to TRBJ2-3; D is possibly TRBD1 (5 bases). The CDR3 covers 15 residues. The germline gives CDR1 SGHAT, CDR2 FQDESV (reference sequence). Trimming removed 5 bases at V and 6 bases at J, with 18 bases between. For the CDR3, the DNA is TGTGCCAGCAGCCCATCGGGCAGGGCGGAGGATACGCAGTATTTT. This translates into CASSPSGRAEDTQYF.

The V gene is TRBV12-3 or TRBV12-4, the J gene TRBJ1-5; 11 nucleotides match TRBD1. The CDR3 extends over 15 amino acids. V lost 6 bases, J lost 3 bases, and 4 bases stayed unmatched. In DNA form, the CDR3 reads TGTGCCAGCAGACCGGGACAGGGGGTCAATCAGCCCCAGCATTTT. Protein product: CASRPGQGVNQPQHF.

This clonotype was picked up a small number of times. V is TRBV20-1 and J is TRBJ1-1, with D uncertain. Germline values: CDR1 DFQATT, CDR2 SNEGSKA (reference sequence). The CDR3 length is 12 residues. V was clipped by 2 bases and J by 5 bases, with 9 bases between them. CDR3 coding DNA: TGCAGTGCTAGACCTTACAGAACTGAAGCTTTCTTT. Translating gives CSARPYRTEAFF.

This clonotype has a single count. This rearrangement joins TRBV6-5 to TRBJ1-1, with D hard to call. The germline V and J ends were trimmed by 6 bases and 3 bases, with 17 bases remaining between them. CDR3 length: 15 residues. CDR1 and CDR2 from the germline V gene are MNHEY and SVGAGI. In DNA, the CDR3 is TGTGCCAGCAGGGTTGACCGGGTGCGCGACACTGAAGCTTTCTTT. It translates to CASRVDRVRDTEAFF.

This clonotype was seen only a few times. CDR3: CASSLDPLFTDTQYF. Here the CDR3 DNA reads TGCGCCAGCAGCTTGGATCCCCTATTCACAGATACGCAGTATTTT. The V gene is TRBV5-1, the J gene TRBJ2-3; D gene unclear. CDR1 is SGHRS and CDR2 is YFSETQ in the germline V gene. The CDR3 loop spans 15 amino acids. V lost 0 bases to trimming and J lost 2 bases, with 10 bases between them.

The chain recombines TRBV4-3 with TRBJ2-1, with 15 bases matching TRBD2. The CDR3 contains 18 residues. Unmatched junction bases numbered 6, after V lost 1 base and J lost 5 bases. Germline CDR1 is LGHNA and CDR2 is YSLEER. The CDR3 reads CASSQGGLAGGPHNEQFF. As DNA, the CDR3 is TGCGCCAGCAGCCAAGGGGGACTAGCGGGAGGCCCCCACAATGAGCAGTTCTTC.

This clonotype was seen repeatedly, ten times or more. Sequence at one end of the junction differs from germline and may be a read error. The chain joins TRBV10-3 to TRBJ1-1, with a possible D match to TRBD1 (6 bases). Looked up from germline, CDR1 is ENHRY and CDR2 is SYGVKD. The CDR3 runs 15 residues. CDR3 coding DNA: TGTGCCATCAGTGTACAGGGCCAATTGAAGACTGAAGCTTTCTTT. It encodes CAISVQGQLKTEAFF.

This chain joins TRBV18 and TRBJ1-2, with D uncertain. The CDR3 is 11 amino acids. Between the trimmed V and J ends, which lost 3 bases and 5 bases, there was a span of 4 bases. Germline values: CDR1 KGHSH, CDR2 LQKENI. The CDR3 bases are TGTGCCAGCTCACCCCGGTATGGCTACACCTTC. It translates to CASSPRYGYTF. Full variable domain (rest looked up from reference TRBV18 and TRBJ1-2): NAGVMQNPRHLVRRRGQEARLRCSPMKGHSHVYWYRQLPEEGLKFMVYLQKENIIDESGMPKERFSAEFPKEGPSILRIQQVVRGDSAAYFCASSPRYGYTFGSGTRLTVV.

This clonotype was picked up a small number of times. In DNA, the CDR3 is TGTGCCAGCAGCGTAGAACCAAACTCTGGAAACACCATATATTTT. Translated: CASSVEPNSGNTIYF. The chain combines TRBV9 with TRBJ1-3; D uncertain. CDR3 size: 15 residues. Trimming pared 0 bases from V and 0 bases from J, leaving 7 bases between. Germline CDR1 is SGDLS and CDR2 is YYNGEE.

The genes are TRBV20-1 and TRBJ1-6; D unclear. Trimming cost V 1 base and J 9 bases, with 10 bases left between them. The germline gives CDR1 DFQATT, CDR2 SNEGSKA (reference sequence). The length of the CDR3 is 13 residues. The CDR3 DNA is TGCAGTGCTAGAGTTCCCCTTAGTTCACCCCTCCACTTT. Its protein product is CSARVPLSSPLHF.

Only a few counts were recorded for this clonotype. The chain has TRBV12-3 or TRBV12-4 and TRBJ1-2; tentatively, D is TRBD1 (5 bases). Trimming shortened V by 5 bases and J by 3 bases, and 7 bases separated the two germline ends. There are 12 residues in the CDR3. The CDR3, as DNA: TGTGCCAGCAGTCAGGGTTACTATGGCTACACCTTC. Protein: CASSQGYYGYTF.

This clonotype came up many times. The genes are TRBV24-1 and TRBJ1-2; no clear D gene. With 5 bases removed from V and 4 bases from J, the gap between germline ends came to 7 bases. The germline CDR1 and CDR2 sequences are KGHDR and SFDVKD. This CDR3 contains 12 residues. This chain's CDR3 is CATSGSSYGYTF. CDR3 nucleotide sequence: TGTGCCACCAGTGGAAGTTCCTATGGCTACACCTTC.

This clonotype has more than one count but fewer than ten. J is TRBJ1-1 and V is TRBV29-1, with unresolved D. Trimming shortened V by 4 bases and J by 3 bases, and 9 bases separated the two germline ends. Germline V lookup: CDR1 SQVTM, CDR2 ANQGSEA. The CDR3 covers 12 residues. CDR3 nucleotide sequence: TGCAGCGTTGGGGCCCTATACACTGAAGCTTTCTTT. Its protein is CSVGALYTEAFF.

The chain links TRBV7-3 to TRBJ2-5; tentatively, D is TRBD1 (6 bases). The CDR3 covers 13 residues. V was shortened by 3 bases and J by 7 bases, with 12 bases between the two germline ends. Germline CDR1 and CDR2: SGHTA and FQGTGA. In DNA, the CDR3 is TGTGCCAGCAGCTTCCGCGACAGGTCGACCCAGTACTTC. It yields the protein CASSFRDRSTQYF. Supplemented by reference TRBV7-3 and TRBJ2-5, the full variable domain reads GAGVSQTPSNKVTEKGKYVELRCDPISGHTALYWYRQSLGQGPEFLIYFQGTGAADDSGLPNDRFFAVRPEGSVSTLKIQRTERGDSAVYLCASSFRDRSTQYFGPGTRLLVL.